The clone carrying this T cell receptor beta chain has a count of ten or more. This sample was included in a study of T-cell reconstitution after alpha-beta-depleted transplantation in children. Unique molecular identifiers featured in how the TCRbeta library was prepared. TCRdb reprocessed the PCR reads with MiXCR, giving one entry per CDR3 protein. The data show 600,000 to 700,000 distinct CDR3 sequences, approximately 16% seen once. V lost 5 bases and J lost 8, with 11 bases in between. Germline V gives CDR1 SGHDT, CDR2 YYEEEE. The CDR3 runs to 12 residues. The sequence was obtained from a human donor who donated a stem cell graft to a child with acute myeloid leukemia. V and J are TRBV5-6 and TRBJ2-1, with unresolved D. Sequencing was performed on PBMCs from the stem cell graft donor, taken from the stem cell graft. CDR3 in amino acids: CASRLKADEQFF. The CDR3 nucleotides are TGTGCCAGCAGATTGAAGGCGGATGAGCAGTTCTTC.